These 21 T cell receptor beta chains originate from one sample sequenced in a study of T cell therapy after organ transplantation. Assay used: immunoSEQ multiplex PCR; TCRdb lists only in-frame clones, some missing. The profile covers 15,000 to 20,000 clones, with approximately 85% appearing a single time and nearly 9.5% taken by the ten largest. Time point specified: 4-8 weeks after completion of therapy. No antigen has been assigned to these receptors. The sequencing here drew on CD8+ T cells from blood, taken after autologous CMV-specific T cell therapy. The receptors shown here come from a human patient who had received a solid organ transplant and had CMV disease. Among the T cells, some may be from the graft donor.

This clone was counted once. V is TRBV7-9 and J is TRBJ2-1; D is undetermined. The V gene lost 5 bases and the J gene lost 4 bases, with 15 bases spanning the gap. The germline CDR1 and CDR2 sequences are SEHNR and FQNEAQ (reference sequence). The CDR3 has 15 residues. The CDR3, as DNA: TGTGCCAGCAGCGGGGAAATCCGGATATACAATGAGCAGTTCTTC. Translated: CASSGEIRIYNEQFF.

The chain couples TRBV7-9 to TRBJ2-1; TRBD1 aligns across 7 bases. The CDR3 is made up of 17 amino acids. Germline V gives CDR1 SEHNR, CDR2 FQNEAQ (reference sequence). The V gene end was trimmed by 4 bases and the J gene end by 3 bases; junction bases not matched to a gene: 12. The CDR3 loop is CASSSNPGQRNYNEQFF. The CDR3 bases are TGTGCCAGCAGCTCAAACCCGGGACAGAGGAACTACAATGAGCAGTTCTTC.

This clone showed up just a few times. The CDR3 coding sequence is TGTGCCATCAGTGAAAACAGGGATTACAACACCTTC. Its translation: CAISENRDYNTF. The chain carries TRBV10-3 and TRBJ1-2; perhaps TRBD1 as D (6 bases). Germline loops: CDR1 ENHRY, CDR2 SYGVKD. The CDR3 runs to 12 residues. V gave up 3 bases and J gave up 12 bases, with 14 bases separating them.

In DNA, the CDR3 is TGCGCCAGCAGCAAAAGTTCATCAGGATCCCCCTCTGGAAACACCATATATTTT. Translated, it gives CASSKSSSGSPSGNTIYF. This rearrangement joins TRBV5-1 to TRBJ1-3; D is unclear. The CDR3 is 18 residues long. Germline V CDR1 and CDR2: SGHRS, YFSETQ. V was pared by 4 bases and J by 0 bases, with 20 bases between.

The chain has TRBV29-1 and TRBJ2-7, with D perhaps being TRBD1 or TRBD2 (5 bases each). The CDR3 consists of 13 residues. The V gene lost 3 bases and the J gene lost 0 bases, with 9 bases spanning the gap. CDR1 and CDR2 from the germline V gene are SQVTM and ANQGSEA. CDR3 nucleotides: TGCAGCGTTGAGGGGACGGCCTCCTACGAGCAGTACTTC. Encoded protein: CSVEGTASYEQYF.

The CDR3 nucleotides read TGTGCCAGCAGCTTTACCGGGGGGGCCCACAATGAGCAGTTCTTC. As protein: CASSFTGGAHNEQFF. V gene TRBV7-9 combines with J gene TRBJ2-1, with 8 nucleotides matching TRBD2. The CDR3 is made up of 15 amino acids. The V gene's germline CDR1 is SEHNR and CDR2 FQNEAQ (reference sequence). J lost 5 bases, V lost 3 bases, and 6 bases had no gene match.

This chain uses TRBV27 with TRBJ2-1, with a tentative D call TRBD2 (5 bases). This CDR3 is 13 amino acids long. Trimming took off 2 bases at V and 5 bases at J, with 7 bases between the two ends. In germline, CDR1 is MNHEY, CDR2 SMNVEV (reference sequence). CDR3 nucleotide sequence: TGTGCCAGCAGTTTAGCTAGCCACAATGAGCAGTTCTTC. It encodes CASSLASHNEQFF.

This clone was observed a few times. The genes are TRBV30 and TRBJ2-7, with D perhaps matching TRBD2 (5 bases). The CDR3 runs 10 residues. The germline CDR1 and CDR2 sequences are GTSNPN and SVGIG (reference sequence). V was shortened by 5 bases and J by 6 bases, with 8 bases between the two germline ends. The CDR3 nucleotides are TGTGCCTGGGGGAGTAGCGAGCAGTACTTC. Translation gives CAWGSSEQYF.

This chain joins TRBV6-5 and TRBJ2-3; 7 bases are a match to TRBD2. V was clipped by 0 bases and J by 0 bases; unmatched bases: 3. The CDR3 sequence is 16 residues long. Germline-derived CDR1 and CDR2 are MNHEY and SVGAGI. The CDR3 spells CASSYSVSGSTDTQYF. CDR3 bases: TGTGCCAGCAGTTACTCGGTTAGCGGGAGCACAGATACGCAGTATTTT.

The chain couples TRBV30 to TRBJ2-5; D tentatively fits TRBD1 or TRBD2 (6 bases each). The CDR3 contains 14 residues. CDR1 GTSNPN and CDR2 SVGIG come from the germline V gene (reference sequence). The V and J ends lost 5 bases and 6 bases respectively, with 19 bases between them. The DNA for the CDR3 is TGTGCCTGGCAGGGAAAACCTCGGGGGCAGACCCAGTACTTC. Residues: CAWQGKPRGQTQYF. The whole variable domain, remainder taken from reference TRBV30 and TRBJ2-5, is SQTIHQWPATLVQPVGSPLSLECTVEGTSNPNLYWYRQAAGRGLQLLFYSVGIGQISSEVPQNLSASRPQDRQFILSSKKLLLSDSGFYLCAWQGKPRGQTQYFGPGTRLLVL.

The chain couples TRBV18 to TRBJ2-1, with TRBD2 as a possible D gene (7 bases). V was pared by 4 bases and J by 2 bases, with 9 bases between. The CDR3 extends over 14 amino acids. Germline values: CDR1 KGHSH, CDR2 LQKENI. DNA for the CDR3: TGTGCCAGCTCACGGGGGGGCCCCTACAATGAGCAGTTCTTC. This gives the protein CASSRGGPYNEQFF.

The V and J genes are TRBV4-1 and TRBJ2-1, with 9 bases matching TRBD2. Germline V lookup: CDR1 MGHRA, CDR2 YSYEKL. This CDR3 has 15 residues. J was trimmed by 4 bases and V by 5 bases; bases with no gene match: 6. The CDR3 sequence is CASSTRLAEYNEQFF. CDR3 in DNA: TGCGCCAGCAGCACCCGACTAGCGGAGTACAATGAGCAGTTCTTC.

The chain carries TRBV11-2 and TRBJ1-1; 7 positions match TRBD1. The J segment lost 1 base and the V segment lost 5 bases, leaving 7 bases of the junction unmatched. This CDR3 has 15 residues. CDR1 and CDR2 (germline): SGHAT, FQNNGV. The CDR3 protein is CASSQGGLRNTEAFF. The CDR3 region has the DNA TGTGCCAGCAGCCAGGGGGGGCTAAGGAACACTGAAGCTTTCTTT.

The chain combines TRBV5-6 with TRBJ2-1; the D is unclear. Trimming took off 5 bases at V and 8 bases at J, with 8 bases between the two ends. Germline V CDR1 and CDR2: SGHDT, YYEEEE. The CDR3 is 11 amino acids. CDR3 protein: CASRTNDEQFF. CDR3 nucleotide sequence: TGTGCCAGCAGAACCAACGATGAGCAGTTCTTC.

The V call is TRBV5-3, the J call TRBJ2-3; D is possibly TRBD1 (6 bases). TRBV5-3 is an ORF for which the function is uncertain. Trimming cost V 7 bases and J 0 bases, with 9 bases left between them. The CDR3 covers 13 residues. This CDR3 reads CARRTDSTDTQYF. For the CDR3, the DNA is TGTGCCAGACGGACAGACAGCACAGATACGCAGTATTTT.

This chain uses TRBV7-9 with TRBJ1-4; TRBD1 matches at 10 bases. The trim removed 4 bases at V and 7 bases at J, leaving 6 bases unmatched. The CDR3 runs 15 residues. Germline lookup yields CDR1 SEHNR and CDR2 FQNEAQ (reference sequence). The DNA of the CDR3 is TGTGCCAGCAGCTCCCGGGACAGGGGACTTGAAAAACTGTTTTTT. This encodes CASSSRDRGLEKLFF.

The chain uses TRBV6-5 and TRBJ2-7, with D unclear. Germline CDR1 reads MNHEY; CDR2 reads SVGAGI. The CDR3 has 14 amino acids. Deletions cut 2 bases from V and 3 bases from J, with 11 bases between. The CDR3 protein is CASSYPAPSYEQYF. CDR3 coding DNA: TGTGCCAGCAGTTACCCCGCCCCCAGCTACGAGCAGTACTTC.

The V call is TRBV7-9, the J call TRBJ1-1, with unresolved D. In germline, CDR1 is SEHNR, CDR2 FQNEAQ (reference sequence). The CDR3 loop spans 16 amino acids. V dropped 5 bases and J dropped 4 bases, with 20 bases sitting between them. The CDR3 spells CASSPPPRVAGTEAFF. DNA of the CDR3: TGTGCCAGCAGCCCCCCCCCGAGGGTAGCGGGCACTGAAGCTTTCTTT.

A single count supports this clone. The chain links TRBV19 to TRBJ2-7, with 8 bases fitting TRBD1. This CDR3 has 12 amino acids. Germline CDR1 is LNHDA and CDR2 is SQIVND (reference sequence). Trimming cost V 10 bases and J 2 bases; bases outside gene matches: 4. CDR3 loop: CATGTGPYEQYF. For the CDR3, the DNA is TGTGCCACCGGGACAGGACCCTACGAGCAGTACTTC.

This chain joins TRBV6-6 and TRBJ2-3; the match to TRBD2 covers 8 bases. There are 16 residues in the CDR3. With V trimmed by 0 bases and J by 2 bases, 4 bases remained unmatched. Germline CDR1 and CDR2: MNHNY and SVGAGI (reference sequence). The CDR3 DNA reads TGTGCCAGCAGTTACTCTGGCGGGGGGATCACAGATACGCAGTATTTT. Translating gives CASSYSGGGITDTQYF.

This clone has a single count. The rearrangement joins TRBV6-6 to TRBJ2-7; D not certain. Per the germline V gene, CDR1 is MNHNY and CDR2 is SVGAGI (reference sequence). The CDR3 contains 13 residues. Deletions cut 2 bases from V and 7 bases from J, with 12 bases between. The CDR3 DNA sequence: TGTGCCAGCAGTTACGGTGAAAGGCGGGAGCAGTACTTC. This gives the protein CASSYGERREQYF.